Presented here are 28 T cell receptor beta chains from one specimen sequenced in a study of blood T cell repertoires in COVID-19. Clones were sequenced by immunoSEQ multiplex PCR, and TCRdb holds only the in-frame ones, with some missing. Of 250,000 to 350,000 clones in the sample, around 90% were seen once. Sequencing used peripheral blood. The receptors come from a man aged 18 to 35 who had recovered from COVID-19.

This clone is a singleton in its sample. The V and J genes are TRBV14 and TRBJ1-1; 7 bases align to TRBD1. Trimming at V came to 0 bases and at J to 4 bases, leaving 8 bases not matched to a gene. The CDR3 spans 16 residues. Germline CDR1 SGHDN, CDR2 FVKESK. The CDR3, as DNA: TGTGCCAGCAGCCAAGATCTGGCCAGGGGGGTCACTGAAGCTTTCTTT. Translating it yields CASSQDLARGVTEAFF.

This sequence joins TRBV19 and TRBJ2-7; TRBD2 agrees at 14 bases. The CDR3 covers 18 residues. V lost 4 bases and J lost 5; bases outside the gene matches: 13. The germline CDR1 and CDR2 sequences are LNHDA and SQIVND (reference sequence). The CDR3 loop reads CASSTGTSGRRGLNEQYF. In nucleotides, the CDR3 is TGTGCCAGTAGTACAGGGACTAGCGGGAGACGGGGTTTGAACGAGCAGTACTTC.

The chain links TRBV7-9 to TRBJ2-1, with 13 bases fitting TRBD2. Germline V CDR1 and CDR2: SEHNR, FQNEAQ (reference sequence). There are 18 residues in the CDR3. V shed 3 bases and J 8 bases; nucleotides not matched to a gene: 13. In DNA form, the CDR3 reads TGTGCCAGCAGCTTTCGAAACAAACTAGCGGGGGGGCGCGATGAGCAGTTCTTC. Residues: CASSFRNKLAGGRDEQFF.

This clone has a handful of counts. The genes are TRBV4-1 and TRBJ1-2; a weak D match, TRBD1 (5 bases). From germline, CDR1 is MGHRA and CDR2 YSYEKL. The length of the CDR3 is 15 residues. V was clipped by 0 bases and J by 4 bases, with 12 bases between them. DNA for the CDR3: TGCGCCAGCAGCCAAGATGCCCAGGGTACCTATGGCTACACCTTC. Translating gives CASSQDAQGTYGYTF.

This clone showed up just once. This chain uses TRBV15 with TRBJ2-7, with 9 bases aligning to TRBD1. V lost 0 bases, J lost 0 bases, and 6 bases stayed unmatched. The CDR3 sequence is 17 residues long. Germline loops: CDR1 LNHNV, CDR2 YYDKDF (reference sequence). The CDR3 DNA is TGTGCCACCAGCAGAGATTGGGGGACAGGGAGCTCCTACGAGCAGTACTTC. This translates into CATSRDWGTGSSYEQYF.

This sequence joins TRBV4-1 and TRBJ1-3, with D possibly matching TRBD1 (6 bases). The CDR3 loop spans 20 amino acids. The germline V gene encodes CDR1 MGHRA and CDR2 YSYEKL. Trimming took 0 bases from V and 2 from J, leaving 23 bases between them. The CDR3 bases are TGCGCCAGCAGCCAAGAAAGGGGAGCAGGGGTAGTATCGGCTGGAAACACCATATATTTT. It specifies CASSQERGAGVVSAGNTIYF.

J is TRBJ1-1 and V is TRBV2; no firm D call. Per the germline V gene, CDR1 is SNHLY and CDR2 is FYNNEI. The CDR3 runs 13 residues. The V gene lost 2 bases and the J gene lost 0 bases, with 4 bases spanning the gap. The CDR3 loop is CASSETLNTEAFF. In nucleotides, the CDR3 is TGTGCCAGCAGTGAAACACTGAACACTGAAGCTTTCTTT.

This chain joins TRBV11-2 and TRBJ1-6, with D unclear. This CDR3 is 13 amino acids long. Germline loops: CDR1 SGHAT, CDR2 FQNNGV. V gave up 2 bases and J gave up 7 bases, with 6 bases separating them. CDR3 amino acids: CASSLLDNSPLHF. The CDR3 DNA is TGTGCCAGCAGCTTACTAGACAATTCACCCCTCCACTTT.

The chain couples TRBV9 to TRBJ2-7; D is uncertain. V was shortened by 1 base and J by 2 bases, with 7 bases between the two germline ends. This CDR3 spans 13 amino acids. Germline CDR1 reads SGDLS; CDR2 reads YYNGEE. CDR3: CASSVTPTYEQYF. CDR3 sequence (DNA): TGTGCCAGCAGCGTAACACCGACCTACGAGCAGTACTTC.

The chain links TRBV6-5 to TRBJ1-2; a weak D match, TRBD1 (5 bases). The CDR3 extends over 15 amino acids. The V and J ends lost 2 bases and 4 bases respectively, with 14 bases between them. Germline V lookup: CDR1 MNHEY, CDR2 SVGAGI. CDR3 sequence (DNA): TGTGCCAGCAGTTACCGGATAGACAGAGTCTATGGCTACACCTTC. Its translation is CASSYRIDRVYGYTF.

The chain joins TRBV18 to TRBJ1-3, with unresolved D. Trimming removed 3 bases from V and 0 bases from J, with 12 bases in between. The CDR3 has 16 residues. The germline V gene encodes CDR1 KGHSH and CDR2 LQKENI. The CDR3 nucleotides read TGTGCCAGCTCACCTTTTGACACCAGCTCTGGAAACACCATATATTTT. Its protein is CASSPFDTSSGNTIYF.

The gene calls are TRBV6-5 and TRBJ2-1, with 7 bases lining up with TRBD1. Per germline, CDR1 MNHEY and CDR2 SVGAGI. V trimming: 8 bases; J trimming: 4 bases; junction bases outside the gene matches: 11. This CDR3 region has 15 residues. The CDR3 DNA reads TGTGCCAGCGGTCCCGGGGACAGCTCATACAATGAGCAGTTCTTC. Amino acid sequence: CASGPGDSSYNEQFF.

The chain couples TRBV4-1 to TRBJ2-7; a possible D gene is TRBD1 (5 bases). This CDR3 has 14 amino acids. CDR1 and CDR2 from the germline V gene are MGHRA and YSYEKL. The germline V and J ends were trimmed by 3 bases and 2 bases, with 11 bases remaining between them. CDR3 nucleotide sequence: TGCGCCAGCAGCCACGACAGCTACGCCTACGAGCAGTACTTC. Residues: CASSHDSYAYEQYF.

The chain links TRBV11-1 to TRBJ1-6, with D perhaps matching TRBD1 (5 bases). The germline V gene encodes CDR1 SGHAT and CDR2 FQDESV (reference sequence). V lost 6 bases and J lost 6, with 18 bases in between. This CDR3 contains 16 residues. For the CDR3, the DNA is TGTGCCAGCAGTGACACAGTGGGGGGGACTAATTCACCCCTCCACTTT. The encoded protein is CASSDTVGGTNSPLHF.

V usage is TRBV13 and J usage is TRBJ2-2; 9 nucleotides match TRBD2. The germline V gene has CDR1 PRHDT and CDR2 FYEKMQ (reference sequence). V shed 4 bases and J 5 bases; nucleotides not matched to a gene: 14. This CDR3 has 18 residues. CDR3 amino acids: CASSSRDLGLATTGELFF. CDR3 coding DNA: TGTGCCAGCAGCTCGAGGGATCTGGGACTAGCAACTACCGGGGAGCTGTTTTTT.

The rearrangement uses TRBV6-5 and TRBJ2-3, with TRBD2 matching over 11 bases. CDR3 length equals 16 residues. Germline CDR1 reads MNHEY; CDR2 reads SVGAGI. Losses at the gene ends were 4 bases for V and 1 base for J; bases not matched to a gene: 4. CDR3 loop: CASSSGLAGRTDTQYF. The CDR3, as DNA: TGTGCCAGCAGTTCAGGACTAGCGGGCCGCACAGATACGCAGTATTTT.

The rearrangement joins TRBV9 to TRBJ1-2; TRBD1 is a possible D gene (5 bases). Deletions cut 3 bases from V and 4 bases from J, with 16 bases between. Germline V lookup: CDR1 SGDLS, CDR2 YYNGEE. The length of the CDR3 is 15 residues. Written as DNA, the CDR3 is TGTGCCAGCAGCGCAACTTCAGGGTACAGCTATGGCTACACCTTC. Protein product: CASSATSGYSYGYTF.

The gene calls are TRBV7-2 and TRBJ2-2, with D possibly being TRBD1 (7 bases). The CDR3 contains 15 residues. The germline CDR1 and CDR2 sequences are SGHTA and FQGNSA. Trimming removed 5 bases from V and 6 bases from J, with 16 bases in between. Here the CDR3 DNA reads TGTGCCAGCAGCCGGAGGGGGCAGAGGGCCGGGGAGCTGTTTTTT. It yields the protein CASSRRGQRAGELFF. Using reference TRBV7-2 and TRBJ2-2 for the parts outside the CDR3, the full variable domain is GAGVSQSPSNKVTEKGKDVELRCDPISGHTALYWYRQSLGQGLEFLIYFQGNSAPDKSGLPSDRFSAERTGGSVSTLTIQRTQQEDSAVYLCASSRRGQRAGELFFGEGSRLTVL.

Only one count was recorded for this clone. The CDR3 DNA reads as TGTGCCAGCAGCTTAATGGCGGGGGCAGATACGCAGTATTTT. Its translation is CASSLMAGADTQYF. This chain uses TRBV7-3 with TRBJ2-3, with 7 nucleotides matching TRBD2. The germline gives CDR1 SGHTA, CDR2 FQGTGA. This CDR3 is 14 amino acids long. Germline trimming cut 1 base from V and 4 bases from J; bases unmatched to any gene: 2.

This chain links TRBV7-9 with TRBJ2-1; possible D gene TRBD2, 5 bases. Trimming took off 0 bases at V and 6 bases at J, with 21 bases between the two ends. The CDR3 runs to 18 residues. The V gene's germline CDR1 is SEHNR and CDR2 FQNEAQ (reference sequence). CDR3 in DNA: TGTGCCAGCAGCTTAGCGAGACTGTCACTAGGAAGGGTCAATGAGCAGTTCTTC. Residues: CASSLARLSLGRVNEQFF. The whole variable domain, filled in from reference TRBV7-9 and TRBJ2-1, reads DTGVSQNPRHKITKRGQNVTFRCDPISEHNRLYWYRQTLGQGPEFLTYFQNEAQLEKSRLLSDRFSAERPKGSFSTLEIQRTEQGDSAMYLCASSLARLSLGRVNEQFFGPGTRLTVL.

The chain joins TRBV3-1 (or the pseudogene TRBV3-2) to TRBJ2-1; TRBD2 matches 7 bases. The CDR3 has 13 residues. V shed 0 bases and J 15 bases; nucleotides not matched to a gene: 8. CDR1 is LGHDT, CDR2 YNNKEL, per germline (reference sequence). The CDR3 reads CASSQDLAGVRFF. CDR3 coding DNA: TGTGCCAGCAGCCAAGATCTTGCGGGAGTACGGTTCTTC.

The chain employs TRBV25-1 and TRBJ2-7, with 11 bases matching TRBD2. This CDR3 has 15 amino acids. Per the germline V gene, CDR1 is MGHDK and CDR2 is SYGVNS. The V gene end was trimmed by 8 bases and the J gene end by 0 bases; junction bases not matched to a gene: 6. The CDR3 DNA is TGTGCCAGCCCAATAGCGGGAGGGAGCTCCTACGAGCAGTACTTC. It codes for CASPIAGGSSYEQYF.

The chain uses TRBV28 and TRBJ1-1, with 11 bases identical to TRBD1. This CDR3 spans 14 amino acids. V gave up 5 bases and J gave up 5 bases; unmatched junction bases: 4. The germline V gene encodes CDR1 MDHEN and CDR2 SYDVKM. The CDR3 DNA reads TGTGCCAGCAGTGTGGACAGGGGGCGGACTGAAGCTTTCTTT. Protein: CASSVDRGRTEAFF. Combining the CDR3 with reference TRBV28 and TRBJ1-1 gives the whole variable domain DVKVTQSSRYLVKRTGEKVFLECVQDMDHENMFWYRQDPGLGLRLIYFSYDVKMKEKGDIPEGYSVSREKKERFSLILESASTNQTSMYLCASSVDRGRTEAFFGQGTRLTVV.

The rearrangement joins TRBV11-2 to TRBJ2-1; TRBD1 might be the D (5 bases). The CDR3 runs 17 residues. Trimming stripped 1 base from V and 0 bases from J, with 13 bases between. The germline gives CDR1 SGHAT, CDR2 FQNNGV. CDR3 residues: CASSLGGAASSYNEQFF. DNA for the CDR3: TGTGCCAGCAGCTTAGGGGGCGCCGCGAGCTCCTACAATGAGCAGTTCTTC.

The V call is TRBV7-2, the J call TRBJ2-7, with 7 bases that match TRBD1. The ends lost 5 bases at V and 2 bases at J; junction bases unmatched: 6. The CDR3 extends over 14 amino acids. The germline V gene has CDR1 SGHTA and CDR2 FQGNSA. The CDR3 DNA reads as TGTGCCAGCAGCCGCCTCGGACAGGCCTACGAGCAGTACTTC. Its translation is CASSRLGQAYEQYF.

Only a few counts were recorded for this clone. The CDR3 loop is CASSLDLASGREEQFF. DNA of the CDR3: TGTGCCAGCAGCTTAGATTTAGCTAGCGGGAGAGAGGAGCAGTTCTTC. The gene calls are TRBV11-2 and TRBJ2-1; 10 bases fit TRBD2. Trimming cost V 0 bases and J 10 bases; bases outside gene matches: 9. Germline CDR1 and CDR2: SGHAT and FQNNGV. This CDR3 contains 16 residues.

The J gene is TRBJ1-2, the V gene TRBV2; a weak D match, TRBD1 (5 bases). The germline V and J ends were trimmed by 7 bases and 8 bases, with 20 bases remaining between them. From germline, CDR1 is SNHLY and CDR2 FYNNEI. This CDR3 is built from 14 residues. CDR3 sequence: CASTLGRGGYGYTF. The CDR3 DNA reads as TGTGCCAGCACTCTGGGAAGGGGAGGTTACGGCTACACCTTC.

The gene calls are TRBV4-1 and TRBJ1-1, with unresolved D. CDR3 length: 17 residues. V dropped 0 bases and J dropped 0 bases, with 14 bases sitting between them. Germline assignment: CDR1 MGHRA and CDR2 YSYEKL. This CDR3 is CASSQDITGSVNTEAFF. In DNA form, the CDR3 reads TGCGCCAGCAGCCAAGATATTACGGGATCGGTGAACACTGAAGCTTTCTTT.